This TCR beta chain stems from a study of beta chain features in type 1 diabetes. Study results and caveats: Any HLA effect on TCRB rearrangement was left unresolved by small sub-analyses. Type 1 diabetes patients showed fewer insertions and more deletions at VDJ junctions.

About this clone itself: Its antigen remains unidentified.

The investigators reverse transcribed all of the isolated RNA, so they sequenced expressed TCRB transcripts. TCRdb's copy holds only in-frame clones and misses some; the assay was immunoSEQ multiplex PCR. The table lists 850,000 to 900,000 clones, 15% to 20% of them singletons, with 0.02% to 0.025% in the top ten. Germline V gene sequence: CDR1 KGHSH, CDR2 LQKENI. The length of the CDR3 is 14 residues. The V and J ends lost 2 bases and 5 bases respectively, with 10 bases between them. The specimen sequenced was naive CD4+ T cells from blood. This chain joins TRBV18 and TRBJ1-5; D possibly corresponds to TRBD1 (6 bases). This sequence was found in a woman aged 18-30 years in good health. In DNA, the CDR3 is TGTGCCAGCTCACCATACAGGGACGATCAGCCCCAGCATTTT. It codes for CASSPYRDDQPQHF.